This T cell receptor (beta chain) was observed in a study of human T cells and chemical hapten exposure. Across the whole study: Sensitization applied 2% DPC to roughly 2 cm by roughly 2 cm of upper inner arm skin. A mostly female patient group had alopecia areata, totalis or universalis.

Per the germline V gene, CDR1 is MNHEY and CDR2 is SMNVEV (reference sequence). V lost 5 bases and J 9 bases, leaving 16 bases between the germline ends. The CDR3 length is 13 residues. Original handling: A per-sample median of approximately 100,000 TCRs was observed, with a range of about 23,224 to 750,000. Using its own MiXCR run on the RACE reads, TCRdb lists one record per CDR3 protein. The V and J calls, along with clone size, are taken from TCRdb and not from the paper's own processing. The table shows roughly 380,000 distinct CDR3 sequences, with about 6.9% occurring only once. This clonotype has a handful of counts. Specified time point: patch test 2, 6 weeks after DPC sensitization. Stated treatment: therapeutic diphenylcyclopropenone sensitization with weekly scalp DPC. Each patch test followed a blood draw.

Sequences were derived from whole blood, sampled in connection with sensitization to the hapten diphenylcyclopropenone (DPC). The clonotype originates from a woman younger than 30 with alopecia areata. Some clones in this sample may be carry-over from other donors' samples. This chain joins TRBV27 and TRBJ1-1; TRBD1 might be the D (5 bases). This chain's CDR3 is CASSPGTPLKAFF. CDR3 sequence (DNA): TGTGCCAGCAGTCCCGGGACTCCACTTAAAGCTTTCTTT.